This T cell receptor (beta chain) was found in a study of T cells in Graves' hyperthyroidism and ophthalmopathy. The study, taken as a whole, reports: Appearing also in blood were most of the thyroid clonotypes expanded above 0.001.

Concerning this clonotype itself: Antigen unknown.

RNA transcripts yielded amplified TCR beta CDR3 regions. Researchers ran a first-round RT-PCR on the TCR CDR3 using the HTBI primer set. Via MiXCR, TCRdb re-called the multiplex PCR reads, giving one row per CDR3 protein. The sample consists of 490,000 or so distinct CDR3 sequences, roughly 23% of them appearing once. This CDR3 is 14 amino acids long. CDR1 is LGHNA, CDR2 YSLEER, per germline. V trimming: 4 bases; J trimming: 5 bases; junction bases outside the gene matches: 7. The rearrangement uses TRBV4-3 and TRBJ1-1; 7 positions match TRBD1. The source of this sequence is a woman between 65 and 79 years old with Graves' ophthalmopathy. Sample: blood. CDR3 coding DNA: TGCGCCAGCAGCCTGTGGACAGGAGAGACTGAAGCTTTCTTT. Protein product: CASSLWTGETEAFF.